The source of this TCR beta chain is a study of blood T cell repertoires in COVID-19 (dated by TCRdb to the early 2020s). Regarding the research as a whole: Samples from collaborators originated in the United States, Italy and Spain and spanned both the acute and convalescent phases of COVID-19. The repertoires were released in a freely available public database intended as a resource for research on the immune response to SARS-CoV-2. Where HLA class I and class II types were available, the types were taken from metadata supplied by the sample provider, not from assay-based typing. The samples were drawn from two sources: the first 160 participants of the ongoing ImmuneRACE study, and some 1,300 subjects contributed by 6 global collaborators. The sample metadata nearly always contained a de-identified subject ID, COVID-19 status, age in years and sex. The material from the prospective study consisted of cDNA or gDNA derived from T cells, B-cell-depleted T cells, or PBMCs. The dataset comprised deeply sampled blood TCRbeta repertoires from subjects exposed to, actively infected with, or recovered from COVID-19. Results and caveats for the whole study, not just this receptor: How much clinical and demographic metadata was included differed by source and by participant, and the metadata was provided uncurated.

The V end gives up 1 base and the J end 4 bases, leaving 4 bases in the junction not matched to a gene. The germline V gene sets CDR1 to LGHNA and CDR2 to YSLEER. From the cysteine through the phenylalanine, the CDR3 covers 16 amino acids. Solely the CDR3 DNA is kept, with 48 bases framed from the first base. In regard to this clone: Its antigen has not been determined. No base quality values were provided; no much bigger clone lies one nucleotide off.

Each collaborating institution followed its own protocols to collect whole blood in K2EDTA tubes. For TCRbeta analysis, collaborators shipped samples as frozen whole blood, isolated PBMCs, or DNA extracted from either of those sample types. The immunoSEQ Assay, a bias-controlled multiplex PCR, was used to amplify TCRbeta CDR3 regions from genomic DNA. On the study's bioinformatics: The number of nucleated cells in each sample was estimated by amplification of reference gene primers within the assay. Sequence reads were collapsed and filtered to measure the absolute abundance of every unique TCRbeta CDR3 rearrangement. For each sample, productive Simpson clonality was calculated as the square root of Simpson's diversity index across productive rearrangements. The clones in this table, taken by TCRdb from immuneACCESS, are in-frame only. Not every clone is retained; where verified, under half of the shortfall comes from an unresolved V gene, and the cause of the rest is unknown. The D gene and trimming were derived from the DNA, and the V and J assignments and clone size from that table. This sample is represented by 350,000 to 450,000 clones; approximately 88% of them were singletons. The ten biggest clones cover 1% to 1.5% of the sample.

The origin of this receptor is a man aged 40-49 years with acute or convalescent COVID-19. The sample taken for sequencing was peripheral blood. The V gene is TRBV4-3 and the J gene is TRBJ2-2, with 9 bases aligning to TRBD2. The DNA sequence is given as TGCGCCAGCAGCCAAGCTAGCGGGGCAACCACCGGGGAGCTGTTTTTT. Its protein is CASSQASGATTGELFF.